This T cell receptor beta chain stems from a study of blood T cell repertoires in COVID-19. Study-wide background: The United States, Italy and Spain were the sources of the acute and convalescent COVID-19 samples. T cells, B-cell-depleted T cells, or PBMCs supplied cDNA or gDNA.

How the authors handled the data: Nucleated cell number was recorded as an estimate derived from reference gene primer amplification. TCRdb keeps only in-frame clones here, not all; method: immunoSEQ multiplex PCR. V, J and clone size are those of that table, while D and trimming were read from the DNA. The sample holds hundreds of thousands of clones, around 90% seen once. CDR1 is MDHEN, CDR2 SYDVKM, per germline. The CDR3 is 10 residues long. V shed 9 bases and J shed 8 bases, with 10 bases lying between them. The sequenced sample was peripheral blood. The TCR originated in a man aged 65 to 79 with acute or convalescent COVID-19. The chain is built from TRBV28 and TRBJ1-2; D perhaps matches TRBD1 (6 bases). For the CDR3, the DNA is TGTGCCAGTGGGACATTCGGCTACACCTTC. Translating gives CASGTFGYTF.